The TCR beta chain under discussion was sequenced for a study of shared clonotypes between healthy human individuals. Profiling relied on immunoSEQ multiplex PCR, and the TCRdb table lists in-frame clones only, not all of them. This repertoire shows approximately 2,000,000 clones, just over 90% found once; its top ten account for approximately 1.6%. Naive CD8 cells lacked CD45RO, underwent positive selection for CCR7 and left out terminally differentiated effector memory CD45RA+ cells. Source material: naive CD8+ T cells from PBMCs. This clonotype was obtained from a man younger than 35 in good health. Some clones in this sample may be carry-over from other donors' samples.

CDR3 DNA sequence: TGTGCCAGCAGCGGACGCCCGTACAACCCGTACGAGCAGTACTTC. Translation: CASSGRPYNPYEQYF. The J gene is TRBJ2-7, the V gene TRBV5-6; D not resolved. V lost 4 bases and J lost 4, with 18 bases in between. Germline CDR1 is SGHDT and CDR2 is YYEEEE. The CDR3 length is 15 residues.